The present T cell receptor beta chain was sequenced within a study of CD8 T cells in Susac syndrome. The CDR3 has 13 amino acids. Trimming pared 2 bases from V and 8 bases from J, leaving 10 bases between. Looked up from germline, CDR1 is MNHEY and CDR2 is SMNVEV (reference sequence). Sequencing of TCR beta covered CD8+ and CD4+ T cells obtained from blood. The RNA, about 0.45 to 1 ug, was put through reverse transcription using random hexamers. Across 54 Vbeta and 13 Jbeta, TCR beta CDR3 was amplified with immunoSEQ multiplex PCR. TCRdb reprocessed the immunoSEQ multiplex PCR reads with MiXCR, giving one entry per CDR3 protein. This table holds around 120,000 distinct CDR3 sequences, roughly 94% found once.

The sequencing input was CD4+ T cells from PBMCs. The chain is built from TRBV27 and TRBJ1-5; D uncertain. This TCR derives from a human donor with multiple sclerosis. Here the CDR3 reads CASSLIGRKPQHF. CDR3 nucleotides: TGTGCCAGCAGTTTAATCGGTAGGAAGCCCCAGCATTTT.